This T cell receptor (beta chain) was found in a study of blood T cell repertoires in COVID-19. Across the study: COVID-19 samples from acute and convalescent phases originated in the United States, Italy and Spain. T cells, B-cell-depleted T cells, or PBMCs supplied cDNA or gDNA.

Per the original data handling: Quantification of nucleated cells was approximated via reference gene primer amplification. Data came from immunoSEQ multiplex PCR; TCRdb stores just in-frame clones and leaves some out. V and J calls and clone size come straight from that table; D and trimming were deduced from the DNA. The sample contains roughly 99,000 clones, over 70% of which appear only once. The sequencing sample was made of peripheral blood. This TCR was recovered from a woman at least 80 years old with acute or convalescent COVID-19.

Here the CDR3 DNA reads TGTGCCAGCAGTTTATGGGCTGGACAGGGAGGCACCCAGCATTTT. It yields the protein CASSLWAGQGGTQHF. This sequence joins TRBV28 and TRBJ1-5; TRBD1 matches 8 bases. Germline V CDR1 and CDR2: MDHEN, SYDVKM. The V and J ends lost 0 bases and 11 bases, in that order; junction bases with no gene match: 9. The CDR3 totals 15 residues.